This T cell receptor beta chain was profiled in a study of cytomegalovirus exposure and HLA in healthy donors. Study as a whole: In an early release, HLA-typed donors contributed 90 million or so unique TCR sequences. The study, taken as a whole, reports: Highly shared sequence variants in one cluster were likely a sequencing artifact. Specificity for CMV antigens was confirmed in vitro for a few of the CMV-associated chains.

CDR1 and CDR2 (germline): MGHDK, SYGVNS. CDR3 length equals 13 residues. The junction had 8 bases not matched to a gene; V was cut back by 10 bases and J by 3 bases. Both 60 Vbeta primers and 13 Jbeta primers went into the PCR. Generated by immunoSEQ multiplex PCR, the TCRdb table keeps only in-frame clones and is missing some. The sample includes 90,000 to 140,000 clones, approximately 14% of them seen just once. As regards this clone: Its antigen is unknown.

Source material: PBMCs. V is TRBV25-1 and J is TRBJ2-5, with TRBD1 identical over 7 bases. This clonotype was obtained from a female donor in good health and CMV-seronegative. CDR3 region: CATGDSPKETQYF. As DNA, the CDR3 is TGTGCCACTGGGGACAGTCCCAAAGAGACCCAGTACTTC.